These T cell receptor beta chains were read from a single sample in a study of T cell repertoires in cytomegalovirus infection. TCRdb reanalysed the reads using MiXCR and keeps one entry per CDR3 protein. Of a few hundred thousand distinct CDR3 sequences listed, roughly 43% were seen once; the top ten hold 48%. Their antigens are not known. Here the sequenced sample was cultured PBMCs, taken from culture after CMV antigen stimulation. The receptors were gathered from a human donor in good health (CMV status not recorded). Some clones in this sample may be carry-over from other donors' samples. CDR3s include the opening cysteine and the closing phenylalanine or tryptophan. The order of the fields is clone size, V gene, D gene, J gene, CDR3 DNA, CDR3 protein. A D gene is named only where the DNA matches it firmly. Expanded clones are given a class, and other clones once, few, many or no size at all.

size: NA; V: TRBV29-1; D: NA; J: TRBJ1-1; DNA: TGCAGCGTCGACCAGGGCGGGAACACTGAAGCTTTCTTT; CDR3: CSVDQGGNTEAFF
size: few; V: TRBV4-3; D: TRBD1; J: TRBJ2-2; DNA: TGCGCCAGCAGCCGACGGACAGGGACGGGCACCGGGGAGCTGTTTTTT; CDR3: CASSRRTGTGTGELFF
size: NA; V: TRBV20-1; D: TRBD1; J: TRBJ1-2; DNA: TGCAGTGCTAGAGATCAGGGGGCGACGTATGGCTACACCTTC; CDR3: CSARDQGATYGYTF
size: NA; V: TRBV7-4; D: NA; J: TRBJ2-1; DNA: TGTGCCAGCAGCTCCCCTCTCCACAATGAGCAGTTCTTC; CDR3: CASSSPLHNEQFF
size: many; V: TRBV7-2; D: TRBD2; J: TRBJ2-3; DNA: TGTGCCAGCAGCTTAGACCGACTAGCGGGAGATACGCAGTATTTT; CDR3: CASSLDRLAGDTQYF
size: few; V: TRBV4-1; D: TRBD1; J: TRBJ2-2; DNA: TGCGCCAGCAGCCAAGGAAGGGACAGAGCGAACACCGGGGAGCTGTTTTTT; CDR3: CASSQGRDRANTGELFF
size: few; V: TRBV6-2/TRBV6-3; D: NA; J: TRBJ2-2; DNA: TGTGCCAGCAGCTTACCCCCGGGTAGGGGGACCGGGGAGCTGTTTTTT; CDR3: CASSLPPGRGTGELFF
size: few; V: TRBV7-2; D: TRBD1; J: TRBJ2-7; DNA: TGTGCCAGCACCGCCGGACAGGTAACCTACGAGCAGTACTTC; CDR3: CASTAGQVTYEQYF
size: few; V: TRBV19; D: TRBD1; J: TRBJ1-5; DNA: TGTGCCAGTAGTGCCCCCGGGACAGGGCTTCAGCCCCAGCATTTT; CDR3: CASSAPGTGLQPQHF
size: few; V: TRBV7-6; D: NA; J: TRBJ1-6; DNA: TGTGCCAGCAGCTTAGAGAATGCTTCACCCCTCCACTTT; CDR3: CASSLENASPLHF
size: once; V: TRBV15; D: NA; J: TRBJ1-1; DNA: TGTGCCACCAGCAGATCCCCTTCTGACCCGAACACTGAAGCTTTCTTT; CDR3: CATSRSPSDPNTEAFF
size: few; V: TRBV12-3/TRBV12-4; D: TRBD2; J: TRBJ2-2; DNA: TGTGCCAGCAGCCCGGGGGGTTCGGGCCCCACCGGGGAGCTGTTTTTT; CDR3: CASSPGGSGPTGELFF
size: once; V: TRBV28; D: TRBD1; J: TRBJ1-4; DNA: TGTGCCAGCAGTTCACAGGGGCTCAATGAAAAACTGTTTTTT; CDR3: CASSSQGLNEKLFF
size: NA; V: TRBV7-2; D: TRBD1; J: TRBJ2-5; DNA: TGTGCCAGCAGCCCAGGGGGCTCCGGGGAGACCCAGTACTTC; CDR3: CASSPGGSGETQYF
size: NA; V: TRBV20-1; D: TRBD2; J: TRBJ2-3; DNA: TGCAGTGCTACTTCAGCGGGGTCCAGGACAGATACGCAGTATTTT; CDR3: CSATSAGSRTDTQYF
size: NA; V: TRBV7-9; D: TRBD1; J: TRBJ1-1; DNA: TGTGCCAGCAGCAGTACAGGGGAAGGAACTGAAGCTTTCTTT; CDR3: CASSSTGEGTEAFF
size: many; V: TRBV7-6; D: NA; J: TRBJ2-7; DNA: TGTGCCAGCAGCTTAGCGTCCGAGGGACTGACCTCCTACGAGCAGTACTTC; CDR3: CASSLASEGLTSYEQYF
size: few; V: TRBV10-3; D: NA; J: TRBJ2-7; DNA: TGTGCCATCAGGGGGGCGACGGGGACTATTGGAAACGAGCAGTACTTC; CDR3: CAIRGATGTIGNEQYF
size: few; V: TRBV7-2; D: NA; J: TRBJ2-1; DNA: TGTGCCAGCAGCTATCTGACCCCTCTAGATGAGCAGTTCTTC; CDR3: CASSYLTPLDEQFF
size: NA; V: TRBV12-3/TRBV12-4; D: NA; J: TRBJ2-3; DNA: TGTGCCAGCAGCTCACGGGGGGCCCCGAATACGCAGTATTTT; CDR3: CASSSRGAPNTQYF
size: few; V: TRBV6-6; D: NA; J: TRBJ2-2; DNA: TGTGCCAGCAGTTACTCAGTCCCGTACACCGGGGAGCTGTTTTTT; CDR3: CASSYSVPYTGELFF
size: NA; V: TRBV24-1; D: NA; J: TRBJ2-1; DNA: TGTGCCACCAGTGACCTCCTCGGCCACCACAATGAGCAGTTCTTC; CDR3: CATSDLLGHHNEQFF
size: few; V: TRBV7-2; D: TRBD2; J: TRBJ2-7; DNA: TGTGCCAGCAGCCAGACTAGCGGGACGGGCGAGCAGTACTTC; CDR3: CASSQTSGTGEQYF
size: few; V: TRBV6-1; D: NA; J: TRBJ2-5; DNA: TGTGCCAGCAGTGAAAACGCTCATGTAGCGGTGGAGACCCAGTACTTC; CDR3: CASSENAHVAVETQYF
size: NA; V: TRBV7-2; D: NA; J: TRBJ2-3; DNA: TGTGCCAGCAACGAGGGCCGTGGGTCCTTGACAGATACGCAGTATTTT; CDR3: CASNEGRGSLTDTQYF
size: NA; V: TRBV7-2; D: TRBD2; J: TRBJ2-7; DNA: TGTGCCAGCAGCCCGGGGGGTAGCGGGAGAGGGTTGCGGGAGCAGTACTTC; CDR3: CASSPGGSGRGLREQYF
size: few; V: TRBV7-3; D: NA; J: TRBJ1-4; DNA: TGTGCCAGCAGCTTTCTGGGGGATGAAAAACTGTTTTTT; CDR3: CASSFLGDEKLFF
size: NA; V: TRBV6-1; D: TRBD1; J: TRBJ1-4; DNA: TGTGCCAGCAGTGAAGCGCGATTGGGACAGGCCCTCCCAGGGGAAAAACTGTTTTTT; CDR3: CASSEARLGQALPGEKLFF
size: NA; V: TRBV6-8; D: NA; J: TRBJ1-1; DNA: TGTGCCAGCAGTAGTGAAGTAAGACATTTCTTT; CDR3: CASSSEVRHFF
size: many; V: TRBV7-2; D: NA; J: TRBJ2-7; DNA: TGTGCCAGCAGCTTGGAAATCACCACCTACGAGCAGTACTTC; CDR3: CASSLEITTYEQYF
size: NA; V: TRBV7-2; D: TRBD1; J: TRBJ2-1; DNA: TGTGCCATCAGCTTAGCGCAGAACAGGGGCTACAATGAGCAGTTCTTC; CDR3: CAISLAQNRGYNEQFF
size: many; V: TRBV7-2; D: NA; J: TRBJ1-2; DNA: TGTGCCAGCAGCTTAGGGACAGAATACTATGGCTACACCTTC; CDR3: CASSLGTEYYGYTF
size: many; V: TRBV7-8; D: TRBD2; J: TRBJ2-1; DNA: TGTGCCAGCAGCTCGCCGGGAACTAGCGGTGAGCAGTTCTTC; CDR3: CASSSPGTSGEQFF
size: many; V: TRBV7-2; D: TRBD1; J: TRBJ1-5; DNA: TGTGCCAGCAGCTCGACGGGACAGGGAGAACCCCAGCATTTT; CDR3: CASSSTGQGEPQHF
size: few; V: TRBV7-2; D: NA; J: TRBJ2-1; DNA: TGTGCCAGCAGCTACCGTCAGGGTCTAGAGCAGTTCTTC; CDR3: CASSYRQGLEQFF
size: few; V: TRBV2; D: NA; J: TRBJ1-1; DNA: TGTGCCAGCGGATGGGGGAGGGACACTCTAAACACTGAAGCTTTCTTT; CDR3: CASGWGRDTLNTEAFF
size: NA; V: TRBV6-6; D: NA; J: TRBJ2-3; DNA: TGTGCCAGCAGACAACAGGAGGCGGCGGATACGCAGTATTTT; CDR3: CASRQQEAADTQYF